Described below is a single TCR beta chain sequence and its context. In its sample, this clonotype was seen many times. This clone's antigen is unknown. The input lacks base qualities; no much larger clone sits a single base away. This entry comes from a study of CD8+CD57+ T cells in acquired aplastic anemia (dated by TCRdb to 2017 to 2018). With respect to the entire study: A mean of around 3 ug of DNA, ranging from about 0.19 to 30 ug, was extracted from sorted CD4+ and CD8+ cells. For healthy donor samples, the average read count was about 10.8 million for CD4+ cells and 11 million to 13 million for CD8+ cells. Here is what the overall study found, with its caveats: CD8+ Simpson's diversity did not differ significantly between patients and healthy controls (P=0.060). Although roughly 29 CD8+ CDR3 sequences were shared by patients and controls, these sequences appeared highly expressed in patients and within the immunodominant clones of patients.

Genomic DNA was used as template for profiling of TCR beta VDJ combinations and CDR3 sequences. An Illumina HiSeq 2000 was the platform used for TCR repertoire sequencing. From the authors' description of their analysis: TRBV/TRBJ rearrangement plots, CDR3 size and DJ length profiles, and Simpson's diversity index were used to assess repertoires. The most abundant DNA sequence in the deep sequencing data was defined as the immunodominant clone. CDR3 amino acid sequences were checked for sharing between subjects and were compared against published repertoires and the VDJdb database. Using fastp trimming at Q25 and MiXCR clonotype assembly, TCRdb reanalyzed the public sequencing data and kept in-frame beta chains. Entries that share a CDR3 protein sequence are merged under the most common genes and DNA. These V and J calls are TCRdb output, not the study's own analysis. The sample yields 150,000 to 200,000 distinct CDR3 sequences; around half were counted once. Jointly, the top ten make up 2.9% of the sample.

CDR1 and CDR2 are drawn from the germline V gene (reference sequence): SEHNR, FQNEAQ. The CDR3 runs 15 residues from the cysteine to the phenylalanine. Of all the DNA, just the CDR3 is kept, 45 bases in frame from base 1. V has 5 bases trimmed and J has 7 bases trimmed; junction bases matching no gene number 10. In this study, sorted CD4+ and CD8+ T cells from the blood of healthy subjects and of severe aplastic anemia patients had their TCR repertoires deep-sequenced. Ficoll-Paque density gradient centrifugation was used to isolate peripheral blood mononuclear cells. CD4+ and CD8+ T cells were sorted by FACS or magnetic beads before DNA extraction.

The clonotype was recovered from a human donor in good health. The rearranged chain carries TRBV7-9 and TRBJ2-1; the junction holds 8 bases that match TRBD1. The sequenced sample was sorted CD4+, CD8+, or CD8+CD57+ T cells (not recorded which) from PBMCs. The CDR3 has the sequence CASSIRDRIRNEQFF. The base sequence is TGTGCCAGCAGCATAAGGGACAGGATCAGAAATGAGCAGTTCTTC.